The rows below give T cell receptor beta chains drawn from one sample of a study of T cell changes during pregnancy in multiple sclerosis. Produced via immunoSEQ multiplex PCR; TCRdb's table is partial and in-frame only. The top ten clones hold around 2.8% of a sample with roughly 33,000 clones, about 89% of them seen once. This sample comprised CD4+ T cells from peripheral blood mononuclear cells, obtained in the third trimester of pregnancy. The receptors derive from a female donor in good health, enrolled as a control in a pregnancy study. Each CDR3 is given with its conserved first and last residue. Each record gives: V gene, J gene, CDR3 protein.

v_call: TRBV18
j_call: TRBJ1-2
cdr3_aa: CASSPRPGYYGYTF

v_call: TRBV30
j_call: TRBJ2-5
cdr3_aa: CAWNRRGGQETQYF

v_call: TRBV6-6
j_call: TRBJ2-7
cdr3_aa: CASSRPGEQYF

v_call: TRBV27
j_call: TRBJ1-2
cdr3_aa: CASSNRGHRGYGYTF

v_call: TRBV2
j_call: TRBJ2-5
cdr3_aa: CASSDATSGGQETQYF

v_call: TRBV5-1
j_call: TRBJ2-3
cdr3_aa: CASSLVGHTDTQYF

v_call: TRBV7-9
j_call: TRBJ1-2
cdr3_aa: CASSLGDRGNYGYTF

v_call: TRBV6-9
j_call: TRBJ2-5
cdr3_aa: CASTDTSGGTQETQYF

v_call: TRBV19
j_call: TRBJ2-7
cdr3_aa: CASRGSTSGSYYEQYF

v_call: TRBV5-1
j_call: TRBJ2-7
cdr3_aa: CASSLGSQGSYEQYF

v_call: TRBV7-9
j_call: TRBJ1-6
cdr3_aa: CASSLGTGLNSPLHF

v_call: TRBV2
j_call: TRBJ1-6
cdr3_aa: CASSERQGGEGSPLHF

v_call: TRBV7-9
j_call: TRBJ1-1
cdr3_aa: CASSLVVRQDMNTEAFF

v_call: TRBV6-5
j_call: TRBJ2-7
cdr3_aa: CASSPEGVGDEQYF

v_call: TRBV27
j_call: TRBJ2-3
cdr3_aa: CASSFLSGAVGDTQYF

v_call: TRBV9
j_call: TRBJ2-3
cdr3_aa: CASSVPPGNTQYF

v_call: TRBV5-1
j_call: TRBJ2-1
cdr3_aa: CASTFSGSSYNEQFF

v_call: TRBV5-4
j_call: TRBJ1-1
cdr3_aa: CASSTGTGVGGIEAFF

v_call: TRBV4-1
j_call: TRBJ1-1
cdr3_aa: CASSQVAGVNTEAFF

v_call: TRBV5-4
j_call: TRBJ2-3
cdr3_aa: CASSFGGGGADTQYF

v_call: TRBV5-6
j_call: TRBJ1-1
cdr3_aa: CASSWRSEAFF

v_call: TRBV6-1
j_call: TRBJ2-3
cdr3_aa: CASSERGGAGTDTQYF

v_call: TRBV5-6
j_call: TRBJ1-6
cdr3_aa: CASSPAGGQLPLHF

v_call: TRBV29-1
j_call: TRBJ1-1
cdr3_aa: CSVPPGQGEAFF

v_call: TRBV7-8
j_call: TRBJ2-2
cdr3_aa: CASSLQRLTGELFF

v_call: TRBV30
j_call: TRBJ1-2
cdr3_aa: CAWSVLKGEFGYTF

v_call: TRBV10-2
j_call: TRBJ2-3
cdr3_aa: CASWDRATDTQYF

v_call: TRBV19
j_call: TRBJ2-3
cdr3_aa: CASSTRSSGSIDTQYF

v_call: TRBV12-1
j_call: TRBJ1-5
cdr3_aa: CASSPSQGRGSPNSNQPQHF

v_call: TRBV25-1
j_call: TRBJ1-1
cdr3_aa: CASSAPNLNTEAFF